The 27 T cell receptor beta chains reported below all come from one sample, sequenced in a study of OX40 agonist ivuxolimab in advanced cancers. This table comes from immunoSEQ multiplex PCR, and its TCRdb copy is limited to in-frame clones, with some not included. This repertoire shows about 61,000 clones, 80% to 90% found once; its top ten account for approximately 0.54%. The sample was CD4+ or CD8+ T cells sorted from blood, taken in a trial of the OX40 agonist ivuxolimab. The receptors originated from an adult with an advanced solid tumor such as melanoma, head and neck, liver or kidney cancer.

V and J are TRBV27 and TRBJ1-4, with D uncertain. V was shortened by 6 bases and J by 5 bases, with 22 bases between the two germline ends. Germline V gene data show CDR1 as MNHEY and CDR2 as SMNVEV (reference sequence). This CDR3 has 17 residues. CDR3 residues: CASSPRGTPGSNEKLFF. In DNA form, the CDR3 reads TGTGCCAGCAGCCCCCGGGGAACCCCCGGATCGAATGAAAAACTGTTTTTT.

The gene calls are TRBV2 and TRBJ1-2; unclear D gene. This CDR3 comprises 11 residues. Trimming took 8 bases from V and 6 from J, leaving 10 bases between them. Looked up from germline, CDR1 is SNHLY and CDR2 is FYNNEI. This CDR3 is CASYGRDGYTF. As DNA, the CDR3 is TGTGCCAGCTATGGGAGGGATGGCTACACCTTC.

The chain links TRBV9 to TRBJ2-7; unclear D gene. Looked up from germline, CDR1 is SGDLS and CDR2 is YYNGEE. The ends were cut back, 4 bases at V and 7 bases at J, with 21 bases in the middle. This CDR3 is built from 15 residues. This CDR3 is CASSPQGPTLGEQYF. As DNA, the CDR3 is TGTGCCAGCAGCCCACAAGGCCCAACCCTCGGGGAGCAGTACTTC.

V is TRBV13 and J is TRBJ2-2; D is unclear. The CDR3 contains 15 residues. Germline CDR1 is PRHDT and CDR2 is FYEKMQ (reference sequence). Trimming cost V 3 bases and J 0 bases, with 8 bases left between them. The CDR3 sequence is CASSFWQANTGELFF. CDR3 in DNA: TGTGCCAGCAGCTTCTGGCAGGCGAACACCGGGGAGCTGTTTTTT.

The chain employs TRBV5-4 and TRBJ2-2; D gene ambiguous. Per the germline V gene, CDR1 is SGHNT and CDR2 is YYREEE (reference sequence). The CDR3 is 13 amino acids. The ends were cut back, 0 bases at V and 3 bases at J, with 3 bases in the middle. The CDR3 reads CASSLDDTGELFF. The CDR3 DNA reads TGTGCCAGCAGCTTGGACGACACCGGGGAGCTGTTTTTT.

The gene calls are TRBV5-1 and TRBJ2-3; possibly TRBD1 for D (6 bases). Deletions cut 4 bases from V and 4 bases from J, with 13 bases between. There are 14 residues in the CDR3. Per the germline V gene, CDR1 is SGHRS and CDR2 is YFSETQ. The CDR3 nucleotides read TGCGCCAGCAGCCCAGGGGAGTTTCCAGATACGCAGTATTTT. As protein: CASSPGEFPDTQYF.

This chain links TRBV29-1 with TRBJ2-5; D tentatively reads TRBD1 or TRBD2 (5 bases each). CDR3 size: 13 residues. Trimming took 7 bases from V and 7 from J, leaving 19 bases between them. Germline V CDR1 and CDR2: SQVTM, ANQGSEA. The CDR3 bases are TGCAGCGCCGGGGACCGACAAACAGGGACCCAGTACTTC. Translating it yields CSAGDRQTGTQYF. The whole variable domain, filled in from reference TRBV29-1 and TRBJ2-5, reads SAVISQKPSRDICQRGTSLTIQCQVDSQVTMMFWYRQQPGQSLTLIATANQGSEATYESGFVIDKFPISRPNLTFSTLTVSNMSPEDSSIYLCSAGDRQTGTQYFGPGTRLLVL.

This chain joins TRBV27 and TRBJ2-2; tentatively, D is TRBD1 (6 bases). The CDR3 consists of 14 residues. Trimming cost V 5 bases and J 8 bases, with 15 bases left between them. CDR1 MNHEY and CDR2 SMNVEV come from the germline V gene (reference sequence). This CDR3 reads CASSRVGAGGELFF. The CDR3 DNA is TGTGCCAGCAGTCGTGTGGGGGCAGGAGGGGAGCTGTTTTTT.

The chain carries TRBV11-2 and TRBJ1-3; TRBD1 is a possible D gene (5 bases). The length of the CDR3 is 17 residues. Trimming pared 3 bases from V and 0 bases from J, leaving 15 bases between. CDR1 and CDR2 (germline): SGHAT, FQNNGV. In DNA, the CDR3 is TGTGCCAGCAGCTTGACAGAGGGTGGCCTCTCTGGAAACACCATATATTTT. Its translation: CASSLTEGGLSGNTIYF.

The rearrangement joins TRBV28 to TRBJ2-7; 10 bases line up with TRBD1. V shed 3 bases, J shed 4 bases, and the junction held 9 bases outside the gene matches. This CDR3 region has 16 residues. Germline-derived CDR1 and CDR2 are MDHEN and SYDVKM. For the CDR3, the DNA is TGTGCCAGCAGTTTCCTAGGGACAGGGGTCTTATACGAGCAGTACTTC. It is translated as CASSFLGTGVLYEQYF.

This chain joins TRBV6-1 and TRBJ2-7, with D tentatively TRBD1 (6 bases). Germline assignment: CDR1 MNHNS and CDR2 SASEGT. The CDR3 loop spans 14 amino acids. The V end was cut by 4 bases, the J end by 7 bases, with 17 bases between. CDR3 amino acids: CASSALVGAGEQYF. The CDR3, as DNA: TGTGCCAGCAGTGCGCTCGTGGGGGCAGGGGAGCAGTACTTC.

This sequence joins TRBV6-6 and TRBJ1-2, with D uncertain. Germline CDR1 is MNHNY and CDR2 is SVGAGI (reference sequence). The germline V and J ends were trimmed by 4 bases and 0 bases, with 15 bases remaining between them. This CDR3 has 16 residues. In DNA, the CDR3 is TGTGCCAGCAGTTCTTTTTCCCTAGCCGCTAACTATGGCTACACCTTC. Encoded protein: CASSSFSLAANYGYTF.

This clone was counted only a few times. The J gene is TRBJ1-1, the V gene TRBV2; maybe TRBD1 (5 bases). Germline CDR1 SNHLY, CDR2 FYNNEI. CDR3 length: 13 residues. Trimming took 5 bases from V and 1 from J, leaving 8 bases between them. The CDR3 spells CASSQGENTEAFF. The CDR3 nucleotides read TGTGCCAGCAGTCAAGGGGAGAACACTGAAGCTTTCTTT.

This sequence joins TRBV27 and TRBJ2-3; D is unclear. CDR3 length equals 12 residues. CDR1 is MNHEY and CDR2 is SMNVEV in the germline V gene (reference sequence). Trimming removed 11 bases at V and 4 bases at J, with 13 bases between. The CDR3 region has the DNA TGTGCCGGTAGAGTATCCCCAGATACGCAGTATTTT. Its translation: CAGRVSPDTQYF.

This chain joins TRBV2 and TRBJ2-7, with 7 bases identical to TRBD2. CDR1 SNHLY and CDR2 FYNNEI come from the germline V gene. The CDR3 contains 13 residues. Germline trimming cut 7 bases from V and 4 bases from J; bases unmatched to any gene: 7. CDR3 region: CASNRTRSYEQYF. The CDR3 DNA sequence: TGTGCCAGCAACAGGACTAGGAGTTACGAGCAGTACTTC. Looking up the rest from reference TRBV2 and TRBJ2-7 gives the full variable domain: EPEVTQTPSHQVTQMGQEVILRCVPISNHLYFYWYRQILGQKVEFLVSFYNNEISEKSEIFDDQFSVERPDGSNFTLKIRSTKLEDSAMYFCASNRTRSYEQYFGPGTRLTVT.

This clone was seen just once. The chain joins TRBV4-3 to TRBJ2-1; 7 bases match TRBD2. V lost 0 bases and J lost 5; bases outside the gene matches: 4. Germline V gene lookup returns CDR1 LGHNA and CDR2 YSLEER. The CDR3 loop spans 15 amino acids. CDR3 bases: TGCGCCAGCAGCCAAGATCTGGGGACTAACAATGAGCAGTTCTTC. Encoded protein: CASSQDLGTNNEQFF.

The V and J genes are TRBV18 and TRBJ2-6; D unresolved. Germline lookup yields CDR1 KGHSH and CDR2 LQKENI. CDR3 length: 15 amino acids. Trimming left V 4 bases short and J 0 bases short, with 7 bases between. In DNA form, the CDR3 reads TGTGCCAGCTCACAAACGACCTCTGGGGCCAACGTCCTGACTTTC. This gives the protein CASSQTTSGANVLTF.

The table lists this clone with a few counts. The V and J genes are TRBV4-3 and TRBJ2-3, with D uncertain. V lost 0 bases and J 10 bases, leaving 11 bases between the germline ends. The CDR3 runs to 13 residues. CDR1 is LGHNA and CDR2 is YSLEER in the germline V gene. The CDR3, as DNA: TGCGCCAGCAGCCAAGATAGAGTTACTCCGCAGTATTTT. Translation gives CASSQDRVTPQYF.

The chain employs TRBV10-2 and TRBJ2-7; tentative D call: TRBD2 (6 bases). Looked up from germline, CDR1 is WSHSY and CDR2 is SAAADI. Trimming stripped 6 bases from V and 2 bases from J, with 20 bases between. This CDR3 is 16 amino acids long. CDR3 protein: CASSKSFGGLTYEQYF. Written as DNA, the CDR3 is TGCGCCAGCAGCAAAAGTTTTGGTGGACTAACCTACGAGCAGTACTTC.

Comment on this clone: The same CDR3 is also encoded by other DNA sequences in this sample. V gene TRBV30 combines with J gene TRBJ2-3, with D uncertain. CDR1 and CDR2 (germline): GTSNPN, SVGIG (reference sequence). The CDR3 loop spans 12 amino acids. Trimming took off 3 bases at V and 0 bases at J, with 4 bases between the two ends. The CDR3 DNA reads TGTGCCTGGAGCCCAAGCACAGATACGCAGTATTTT. It translates to CAWSPSTDTQYF.

J is TRBJ1-2 and V is TRBV5-4, with TRBD1 matching 8 bases. Germline CDR1 SGHNT, CDR2 YYREEE (reference sequence). The CDR3 sequence is 15 residues long. The V segment lost 0 bases and the J segment 8 bases; nucleotides outside the gene matches: 9. The CDR3 here is CASSLGARTGYGYTF. The CDR3, as DNA: TGTGCCAGCAGCTTGGGGGCCCGGACAGGGTACGGCTACACCTTC.

The chain is built from TRBV5-1 and TRBJ2-4; D is ambiguous. The CDR3 is 14 residues long. CDR1 is SGHRS and CDR2 is YFSETQ in the germline V gene. The germline V and J ends were trimmed by 0 bases and 7 bases, with 11 bases remaining between them. CDR3 loop: CASSLGVQDNIQYF. The CDR3 DNA reads TGCGCCAGCAGCTTGGGTGTGCAAGACAACATTCAGTACTTC.

This chain connects TRBV7-9 to TRBJ1-2, with 7 bases matching TRBD1. CDR3 length: 15 amino acids. Germline loops: CDR1 SEHNR, CDR2 FQNEAQ (reference sequence). The ends lost 1 base at V and 2 bases at J; junction bases unmatched: 4. The chain's CDR3 is CASSLGTTGNYGYTF. The CDR3 DNA reads TGTGCCAGCAGCTTAGGGACGACAGGGAACTATGGCTACACCTTC.

In nucleotides, the CDR3 is TGTGCCAGTAGTATAGCCGTACAAGACGAGCAGTACTTC. Amino acid sequence: CASSIAVQDEQYF. This sequence joins TRBV19 and TRBJ2-7; no clear D. Looked up from germline, CDR1 is LNHDA and CDR2 is SQIVND (reference sequence). CDR3 length: 13 residues. Trimming removed 1 base at V and 5 bases at J, with 9 bases between.

This chain joins TRBV18 and TRBJ1-1, with TRBD1 identical over 11 bases. This CDR3 has 15 amino acids. The trim removed 3 bases at V and 0 bases at J, leaving 0 bases unmatched. Germline V lookup: CDR1 KGHSH, CDR2 LQKENI. The DNA for the CDR3 is TGTGCCAGCTCACCGGGACAGGGGGTGAACACTGAAGCTTTCTTT. Amino acid sequence: CASSPGQGVNTEAFF.

This rearrangement joins TRBV27 to TRBJ2-7; D gene uncertain. The germline V and J ends were trimmed by 0 bases and 6 bases, with 15 bases remaining between them. The CDR3 length is 15 residues. Germline CDR1 is MNHEY and CDR2 is SMNVEV (reference sequence). DNA for the CDR3: TGTGCCAGCAGTTTATCCCCGGACCCTGGCACCGAGCAGTACTTC. Translated, it gives CASSLSPDPGTEQYF.

J is TRBJ1-1 and V is TRBV9; D is uncertain. The CDR3 extends over 13 amino acids. Germline V lookup: CDR1 SGDLS, CDR2 YYNGEE. V was clipped by 2 bases and J by 4 bases, with 9 bases between them. The CDR3 DNA reads TGTGCCAGCAGCGTGGGTTCCGGCACTGAAGCTTTCTTT. This codes for CASSVGSGTEAFF.